Detailed here is one T cell receptor beta chain. No conserved phenylalanine or tryptophan is present at the end of the CDR3, so a read error is the likely explanation. Individual cDNA molecules received unique molecular identifiers. One entry per CDR3 protein, called by TCRdb with MiXCR from the 5' RACE reads. The data contain about 69,000 distinct CDR3 sequences, roughly 13% of them singletons. The sample comes from a study of early T cells in non-severe SARS-CoV-2 infection. Study-level information: The sequenced material was bulk RNA from unsorted whole blood, and its chains were unpaired.

V was trimmed by 6 bases and J by 6 bases, leaving 15 bases between them. Germline V lookup: CDR1 DFQATT, CDR2 SNEGSKA (reference sequence). The CDR3 has 12 residues. This receptor was taken from an adult who was a healthcare worker with PCR-confirmed SARS-CoV-2 infection or an uninfected control (not recorded which). The V gene is TRBV20-1, the J gene TRBJ2-7; D is perhaps TRBD2 (6 bases). The sequenced sample consisted of whole blood. CDR3 loop: CSAARGLGEQYL. In nucleotides, the CDR3 is TGCAGTGCCGCACGGGGGTTGGGCGAGCAGTACCTC.